This T cell receptor beta chain was documented in a study of blood T cells in healthy people across ages. Study-wide context: Template switching recovered approximately one barcoded beta molecule for every two T cells.

About this clonotype itself: The antigen is undetermined.

The CDR3 is 17 amino acids. J was trimmed by 0 bases and V by 5 bases; bases with no gene match: 11. CDR1 is SNHLY, CDR2 FYNNEI, per germline. Study conclusions and caveats: Aged donors had fewer naive CD4+ cells and lower diversity than long-lived donors. The recorded TCR beta diversity per million T cells decreased in a roughly linear manner with age.

Through a sample-barcoded 5' primer and a J-beta primer mix, a second PCR was run for roughly 6 to 12 cycles. From the 5' RACE reads, TCRdb called clonotypes with MiXCR, one entry per CDR3 protein. The sample carries roughly 800,000 distinct CDR3 sequences, roughly 25% recorded once. These data were likewise used in another study, on T cells of mothers and their children. In that study: Every mother supplied over 8 million TCR beta CDR3 reads and every child 2.5 million to 3.5 million.

This TCR derives from a boy between 10 and 17 years old in good health. This chain connects TRBV2 to TRBJ1-2, with 8 bases fitting TRBD1. Sequencing was done on a sample of blood. CDR3 nucleotides: TGTGCCAGCAGTTTGTCGCCCGGGACAGGTGCTAACTATGGCTACACCTTC. It specifies CASSLSPGTGANYGYTF.